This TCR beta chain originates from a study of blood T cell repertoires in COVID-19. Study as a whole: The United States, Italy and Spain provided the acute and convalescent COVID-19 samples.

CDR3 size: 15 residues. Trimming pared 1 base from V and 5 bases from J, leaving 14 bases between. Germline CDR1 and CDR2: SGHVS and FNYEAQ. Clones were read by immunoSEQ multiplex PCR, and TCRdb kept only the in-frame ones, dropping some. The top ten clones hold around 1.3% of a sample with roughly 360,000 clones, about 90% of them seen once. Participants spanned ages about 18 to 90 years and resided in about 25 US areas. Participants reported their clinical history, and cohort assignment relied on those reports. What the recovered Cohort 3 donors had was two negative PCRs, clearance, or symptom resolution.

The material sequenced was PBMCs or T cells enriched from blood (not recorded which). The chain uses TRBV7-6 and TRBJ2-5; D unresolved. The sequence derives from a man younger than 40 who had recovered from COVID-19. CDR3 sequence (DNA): TGTGCCAGCAGCTTAGAAAGAGGCTTTGGGGAGACCCAGTACTTC. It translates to CASSLERGFGETQYF.